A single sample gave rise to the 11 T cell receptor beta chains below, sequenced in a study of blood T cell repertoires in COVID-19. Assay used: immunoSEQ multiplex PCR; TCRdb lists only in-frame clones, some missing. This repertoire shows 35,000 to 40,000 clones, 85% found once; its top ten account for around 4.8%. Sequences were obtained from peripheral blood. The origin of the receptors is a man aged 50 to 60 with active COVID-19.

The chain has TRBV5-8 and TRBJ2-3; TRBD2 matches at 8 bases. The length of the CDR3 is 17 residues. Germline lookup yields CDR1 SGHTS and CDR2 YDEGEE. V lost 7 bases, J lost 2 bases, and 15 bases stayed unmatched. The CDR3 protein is CASPSDPLAGHTDTQYF. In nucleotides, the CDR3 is TGTGCCAGCCCCTCGGACCCTCTAGCGGGCCACACAGATACGCAGTATTTT.

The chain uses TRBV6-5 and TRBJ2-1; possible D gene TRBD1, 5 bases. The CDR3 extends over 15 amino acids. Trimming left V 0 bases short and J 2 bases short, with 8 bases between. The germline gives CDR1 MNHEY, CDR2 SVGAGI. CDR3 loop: CASSYSGHPYNEQFF. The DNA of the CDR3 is TGTGCCAGCAGTTACTCGGGGCATCCCTACAATGAGCAGTTCTTC.

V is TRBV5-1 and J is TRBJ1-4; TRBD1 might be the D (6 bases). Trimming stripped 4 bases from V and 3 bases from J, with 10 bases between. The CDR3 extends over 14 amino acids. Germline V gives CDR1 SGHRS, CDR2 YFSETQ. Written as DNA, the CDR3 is TGCGCCAGCAGCCACAGGGAAGCTAATGAAAAACTGTTTTTT. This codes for CASSHREANEKLFF.

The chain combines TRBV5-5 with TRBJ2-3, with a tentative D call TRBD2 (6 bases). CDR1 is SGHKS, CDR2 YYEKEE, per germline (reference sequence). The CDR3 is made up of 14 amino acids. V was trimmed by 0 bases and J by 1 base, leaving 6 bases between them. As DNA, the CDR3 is TGTGCCAGCAGCTTGGCTAGCGGCACAGATACGCAGTATTTT. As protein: CASSLASGTDTQYF.

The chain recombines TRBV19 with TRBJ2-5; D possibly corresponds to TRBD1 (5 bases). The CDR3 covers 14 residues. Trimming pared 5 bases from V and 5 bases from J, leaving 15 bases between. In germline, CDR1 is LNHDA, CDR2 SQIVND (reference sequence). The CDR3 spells CASSEGASGETQYF. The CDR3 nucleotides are TGTGCCAGTAGTGAAGGGGCTAGTGGGGAGACCCAGTACTTC.

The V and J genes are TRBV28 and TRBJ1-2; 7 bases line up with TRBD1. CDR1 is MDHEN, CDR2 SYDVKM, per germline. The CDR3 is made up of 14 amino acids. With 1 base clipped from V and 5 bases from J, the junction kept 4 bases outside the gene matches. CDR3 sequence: CASSLYDRAYGYTF. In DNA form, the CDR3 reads TGTGCCAGCAGTTTATACGACAGGGCGTATGGCTACACCTTC.

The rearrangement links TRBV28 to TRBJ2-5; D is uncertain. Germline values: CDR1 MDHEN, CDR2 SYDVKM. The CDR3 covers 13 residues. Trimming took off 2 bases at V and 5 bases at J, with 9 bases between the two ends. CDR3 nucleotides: TGTGCCAGCAGTTTAGTTAGCTCGGAGACCCAGTACTTC. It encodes CASSLVSSETQYF.

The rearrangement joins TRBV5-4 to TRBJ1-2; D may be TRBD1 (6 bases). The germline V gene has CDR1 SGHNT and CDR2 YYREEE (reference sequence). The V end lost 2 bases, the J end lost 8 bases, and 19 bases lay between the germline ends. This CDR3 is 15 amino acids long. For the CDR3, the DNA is TGTGCCAGCAGCTTACCGGGGCGACAGGTGGGGGGCTACACCTTC. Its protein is CASSLPGRQVGGYTF. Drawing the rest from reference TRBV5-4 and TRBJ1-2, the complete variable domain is ETGVTQSPTHLIKTRGQQVTLRCSSQSGHNTVSWYQQALGQGPQFIFQYYREEENGRGNFPPRFSGLQFPNYSSELNVNALELDDSALYLCASSLPGRQVGGYTFGSGTRLTVV.

The CDR3 protein is CASSIGPSTDTQYF. Written as DNA, the CDR3 is TGTGCCAGTAGTATAGGGCCTAGCACAGATACGCAGTATTTT. The J gene is TRBJ2-3, the V gene TRBV19, with no clear D. The CDR3 loop spans 14 amino acids. The V end lost 1 base, the J end lost 0 bases, and 5 bases lay between the germline ends. Germline CDR1 and CDR2: LNHDA and SQIVND (reference sequence).

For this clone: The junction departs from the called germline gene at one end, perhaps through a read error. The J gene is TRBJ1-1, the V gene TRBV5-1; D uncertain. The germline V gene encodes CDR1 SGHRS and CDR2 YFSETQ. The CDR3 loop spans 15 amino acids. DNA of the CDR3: TGCGCCAGCACCTTGACCGGGGAACTGAACACTGAAGCTTTCTTT. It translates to CASTLTGELNTEAFF.

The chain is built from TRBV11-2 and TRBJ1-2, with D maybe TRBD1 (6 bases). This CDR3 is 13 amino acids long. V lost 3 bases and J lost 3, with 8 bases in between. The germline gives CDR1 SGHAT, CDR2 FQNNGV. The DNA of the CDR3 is TGTGCCAGCAGCTTTGGACAGTACTATGGCTACACCTTC. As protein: CASSFGQYYGYTF.